This is a list of T cell receptor beta chains from one sample in a study of T cell responses to AZD1222 COVID-19 vaccine. Only in-frame clones appear in the TCRdb table, and some are missing; sequencing was by immunoSEQ multiplex PCR. The data contain 140,000 to 150,000 clones, just under 95% of them singletons. The specimen comprised peripheral blood, sampled after recovery from COVID-19. These receptors were collected from an adult who had recovered from COVID-19. CDR3s include the opening cysteine and the closing phenylalanine or tryptophan. The D gene is left open where the match is weak. The size of a clone is reported for some rows only, either as once, few or many, or as a class for expanded clones.

abundance,d_gene,j_gene,len,v_gene,CDR3aa,CDR3nt
-,-,TRBJ2-7,13,TRBV27,CASSLGGNYEQYF,TGTGCCAGCAGTTTAGGGGGAAACTACGAGCAGTACTTC
once,-,TRBJ1-2,12,TRBV2,CASAMIPDGYTF,TGTGCCAGCGCGATGATCCCGGATGGCTACACCTTC
-,-,TRBJ1-1,13,TRBV27,CASRPAKNTEAFF,TGTGCCAGCCGCCCAGCGAAGAACACTGAAGCTTTCTTT
-,TRBD2,TRBJ2-7,15,TRBV6-1,CASSEGTSGTYEQYF,TGTGCCAGCAGTGAAGGGACTAGCGGGACCTACGAGCAGTACTTC
-,-,TRBJ2-7,13,TRBV28,CASSSGANYEQYF,TGTGCCAGCAGTTCCGGGGCCAACTACGAGCAGTACTTC
-,-,TRBJ1-6,15,TRBV21-1,CASTPKGGEGSPLHF,TGTGCCAGCACCCCCAAAGGGGGCGAAGGTTCACCCCTCCACTTT
-,TRBD1,TRBJ2-7,15,TRBV27,CASRRTGQGIYEQYF,TGTGCCAGCAGAAGAACGGGACAGGGAATCTACGAGCAGTACTTC
-,-,TRBJ1-1,17,TRBV5-1,CASSLHLDSEKNTEAFF,TGCGCCAGCAGCCTCCACCTAGACAGCGAGAAGAACACTGAAGCTTTCTTT
-,TRBD2,TRBJ2-7,14,TRBV5-1,CASSQTSGSYEQYF,TGCGCCAGCAGCCAGACTAGCGGGAGTTACGAGCAGTACTTC
-,TRBD1,TRBJ1-5,15,TRBV18,CASSPDRVGNQPQHF,TGTGCCAGCTCTCCGGACAGGGTGGGAAATCAGCCCCAGCATTTT
-,-,TRBJ1-1,17,TRBV14,CASSLITGPRPNTEAFF,TGTGCCAGCAGCCTCATAACAGGGCCCCGGCCGAACACTGAAGCTTTCTTT
-,-,TRBJ1-1,16,TRBV19,CASSMGKQGRNTEAFF,TGTGCCAGTAGTATGGGGAAACAGGGCCGTAACACTGAAGCTTTCTTT
-,-,TRBJ1-2,17,TRBV28,CASSLHGPFVLDYGYTF,TGTGCCAGCAGTTTACACGGGCCATTTGTTTTGGACTATGGCTACACCTTC
-,-,TRBJ2-3,14,TRBV3-1/TRBV3-2,CASSQYKGSEKQYF,TGTGCCAGCAGCCAGTATAAGGGGTCCGAAAAGCAGTATTTT
-,-,TRBJ1-5,14,TRBV3-1/TRBV3-2,CASSGIGSNQPQHF,TGTGCCAGCAGCGGCATTGGGAGCAATCAGCCCCAGCATTTT
-,TRBD2,TRBJ2-7,18,TRBV5-1,CASKQGGLATQNFYEQYF,TGCGCCAGCAAACAGGGTGGACTAGCGACCCAAAACTTTTACGAGCAGTACTTC
-,TRBD1,TRBJ1-1,15,TRBV19,CASSMAPGGPTEAFF,TGTGCCAGTAGTATGGCGCCAGGGGGTCCCACTGAAGCTTTCTTT
-,-,TRBJ2-7,13,TRBV6-5,CASSYSRVHEQYF,TGTGCCAGCAGTTACTCCCGAGTCCACGAGCAGTACTTC
once,TRBD1,TRBJ1-1,13,TRBV5-1,CASSLTGGTEAFF,TGCGCCAGCAGCTTGACAGGGGGCACTGAAGCTTTCTTT
-,TRBD1,TRBJ2-4,14,TRBV2,CASRAQGAVNIQYF,TGTGCCAGCAGGGCACAGGGGGCTGTAAACATTCAGTACTTC
-,TRBD1,TRBJ1-1,14,TRBV7-9,CASSPPGTDLEAFF,TGTGCCAGCAGCCCGCCTGGGACAGATCTTGAAGCTTTCTTT
-,-,TRBJ1-1,13,TRBV12-3/TRBV12-4,CASIDLGDTEAFF,TGTGCCAGCATCGATCTAGGGGACACTGAAGCTTTCTTT
-,-,TRBJ1-2,13,TRBV25-1,CASSERAPSGYTF,TGTGCCAGCAGTGAAAGGGCTCCCTCGGGCTACACCTTC
-,TRBD2,TRBJ2-7,15,TRBV2,CASSALTSGLYEQYF,TGTGCCAGCAGTGCTCTGACTAGCGGGCTCTACGAGCAGTACTTC
-,-,TRBJ1-2,16,TRBV4-1,CASSQAVVVPRYGYTF,TGCGCCAGCAGCCAAGCGGTAGTAGTCCCGCGCTATGGCTACACCTTC
-,TRBD1,TRBJ1-1,14,TRBV11-2,CASSRGQENTEAFF,TGTGCCAGCAGCCGCGGACAGGAGAACACTGAAGCTTTCTTT
once,-,TRBJ2-7,14,TRBV18,CASSPHPPPYEQYF,TGTGCCAGCTCACCACACCCGCCTCCCTACGAGCAGTACTTC
-,TRBD2,TRBJ2-1,15,TRBV19,CASSSAQVGSGRKFF,TGTGCCAGTAGTTCAGCCCAGGTAGGAAGCGGGAGGAAGTTCTTC
-,TRBD2,TRBJ2-3,18,TRBV6-1,CASSEGEGAGGTSDTQYF,TGTGCCAGCAGTGAAGGGGAAGGAGCGGGAGGCACGTCAGATACGCAGTATTTT
-,TRBD2,TRBJ2-1,16,TRBV28,CASSSVVGGRQNEQFF,TGTGCCAGCAGCTCCGTGGTTGGCGGGAGGCAAAATGAGCAGTTCTTC
-,-,TRBJ2-2,16,TRBV5-4,CASSLVSSGLTGELFF,TGTGCCAGCAGCTTGGTTTCCAGCGGCCTCACCGGGGAGCTGTTTTTT
-,-,TRBJ2-4,15,TRBV7-8,CASSLGGSAKNIQYF,TGTGCCAGCAGCTTAGGTGGGAGTGCCAAAAACATTCAGTACTTC
-,-,TRBJ1-6,16,TRBV3-1/TRBV3-2,CASSRAGSSYNSPLHF,TGTGCCAGCAGCCGGGCAGGAAGCTCCTATAATTCACCCCTCCACTTT
once,-,TRBJ2-2,13,TRBV19,CASSLTHPGELFF,TGTGCCAGTAGTCTAACCCATCCCGGGGAGCTGTTTTTT
-,-,TRBJ1-5,13,TRBV21-1,CASSQTPPQPQHF,TGTGCCAGCAGCCAGACCCCCCCTCAGCCCCAGCATTTT
-,-,TRBJ1-5,15,TRBV28,CASTLQVGVNQPQHF,TGTGCCAGCACCCTTCAGGTCGGAGTGAATCAGCCCCAGCATTTT